Following are 16 T cell receptor beta chains from one sample sequenced in a study of tumor-infiltrating lymphocytes in primary liver carcinoma. Synthesis of TCR beta cDNA was carried out from 500 ng total RNA with a constant-region primer. Libraries of TCR beta came from three nested multiplex PCR rounds with slightly modified ARM-PCR. TRBV1-TRBV30 forward primers and a C-beta reverse primer were used in the first two PCR rounds, which each ran for about 10 cycles. TCRdb independently ran MiXCR on the multiplex PCR reads; one entry per CDR3 protein. The data show fewer than 350,000 distinct CDR3 sequences, 65% seen once. Unsorted whole blood yielded the blood RNA, and germline DNA was also extracted. Sequencing was carried out using peripheral blood. The receptors here all came from a middle-aged man with primary liver carcinoma and hepatitis B virus infection.

The chain has TRBV28 and TRBJ2-1, with D perhaps given as TRBD1 or TRBD2 (6 bases each). From germline, CDR1 is MDHEN and CDR2 SYDVKM. This CDR3 has 15 amino acids. V lost 10 bases, J lost 8 bases, and 24 bases lay in between. The CDR3 sequence is CAIRRGGSGSYEQFF. The CDR3 nucleotides are TGTGCCATCAGAAGAGGGGGGTCCGGATCATATGAGCAGTTCTTC.

The chain carries TRBV7-9 and TRBJ2-2, with 7 bases aligning to TRBD1. CDR1 and CDR2 (germline): SEHNR, FQNEAQ (reference sequence). CDR3 length: 15 amino acids. V lost 4 bases to trimming and J lost 0 bases; unmatched junction nucleotides: 2. In nucleotides, the CDR3 is TGTGCCAGCAGCTGGGGACAGTCGAACACCGGGGAGCTGTTTTTT. Protein product: CASSWGQSNTGELFF.

About this clonotype: This may be a read error, as it is one base from a much larger clone. This chain connects TRBV6-2 or TRBV6-3 to TRBJ2-7; D may correspond to TRBD1 or TRBD2 (5 bases each). Germline CDR1 reads MNHEY; CDR2 reads SVGEGT. The CDR3 is 16 residues long. The DNA for the CDR3 is TGTGCCAGAAGTTACTCGATTCACGAGGGGAGCTACGAGCAGTACTTC. Translated, it gives CARSYSIHEGSYEQYF.

This clonotype showed up just once. This may arise from a read error, as a much more abundant clone is one base away. The J gene is TRBJ2-3, the V gene TRBV4-1, with 14 bases aligning to TRBD2. CDR1 MGHRA and CDR2 YSYEKL come from the germline V gene. CDR3 length equals 19 residues. The CDR3 loop reads CASGQGRLAGGRDTDTQYF. CDR3 coding DNA: TGCGCCAGCGGCCAAGGCAGACTAGCGGGAGGGCGAGACACAGATACGCAGTATTTT.

About this clonotype itself: This may stem from a read error, because a much larger clone lies one nucleotide away. The chain joins TRBV11-2 to TRBJ2-2; weak D call: TRBD1 (6 bases). Germline V gene sequence: CDR1 SGHAT, CDR2 FQNNGV. This CDR3 comprises 15 residues. The CDR3 loop is CVSSLVRDKTGELFF. The CDR3 bases are TGTGTCAGCAGCTTAGTACGGGACAAAACCGGGGAGCTGTTTTTT.

This clonotype was seen a few times. A single base separates this from a much larger clone, so it may be a read error. The chain employs TRBV11-2 and TRBJ1-2, with 7 positions matching TRBD1. Germline V CDR1 and CDR2: SGHAT, FQNNGV. CDR3 length equals 18 residues. The CDR3 is CAGSPSLQGGLWGNGYTF. The CDR3 nucleotides read TGTGCCGGCAGCCCTTCGCTCCAAGGGGGCCTTTGGGGGAATGGCTACACCTTC.

This clonotype was observed a handful of times. This sequence joins TRBV4-2 and TRBJ1-1; unclear D gene. This CDR3 region has 15 residues. Trimming cost V 0 bases and J 0 bases, with 8 bases left between them. Germline assignment: CDR1 LGHNA and CDR2 YNFKEQ. The CDR3 nucleotides read TGTGCCAGCAGCCAAGATGTCGCCATGAACACTGAAGCTTTCTTT. Translation: CASSQDVAMNTEAFF.

As regards this clonotype: At one end the junction does not follow the germline gene, possibly because of a read error. The V and J genes are TRBV6-5 and TRBJ2-3; D not certain. Germline assignment: CDR1 MNHEY and CDR2 SVGAGI. CDR3 length: 14 residues. The chain's CDR3 is CANSRRVGTDTQYF. The CDR3 region has the DNA TGTGCCAACAGTCGACGCGTTGGCACAGATACGCAGTATTTT.

This clonotype has ten or more counts. The chain is built from TRBV12-3 or TRBV12-4 and TRBJ1-1; D remains ambiguous. Deletions cut 7 bases from V and 4 bases from J, with 13 bases between. The CDR3 is 13 residues long. CDR3 sequence: CASKGPLGTEAFF. In DNA form, the CDR3 reads TGTGCCAGCAAAGGGCCCCTAGGCACTGAAGCTTTCTTT.

This clonotype was counted ten times or more. This chain connects TRBV7-8 to TRBJ2-7; TRBD2 is a possible D gene (6 bases). This CDR3 contains 12 residues. The V and J ends lost 5 bases and 5 bases respectively, with 10 bases between them. Germline values: CDR1 SGHVS, CDR2 FQNEAQ. CDR3 protein: CASSAGGDEQYF. CDR3 nucleotide sequence: TGTGCCAGCAGCGCCGGGGGTGACGAGCAGTACTTC.

A note on this clonotype: One end of the junction is discordant with germline, which a read error may explain. This chain uses TRBV29-1 with TRBJ1-1; possibly TRBD1 for D (6 bases). The CDR3 totals 14 residues. CDR1 is SQVTM and CDR2 is ANQGSEA in the germline V gene. CDR3 in amino acids: CSVTVETWDTEAFF. The CDR3 coding sequence is TGCAGCGTTACTGTGGAAACTTGGGACACTGAAGCTTTCTTC.

Comments on this clonotype: The junction departs from germline at one end; a sequencing error may be responsible. The V gene is TRBV11-1, the J gene TRBJ2-7; D remains unclear. Germline CDR1 SGHAT, CDR2 FQDESV (reference sequence). The CDR3 has 15 residues. The CDR3 loop is CASRLAGEYSYDQYF. The CDR3 DNA is TGTGCCAGCCGCTTGGCCGGAGAATACTCCTACGATCAGTACTTC. Full variable domain (missing parts from reference TRBV11-1 and TRBJ2-7): EAEVAQSPRYKITEKSQAVAFWCDPISGHATLYWYRQILGQGPELLVQFQDESVVDDSQLPKDRFSAERLKGVDSTLKIQPAELGDSAMYLCASRLAGEYSYDQYFGPGTRLTVT.

As for this clonotype: This clone may be a read error of a much larger clone one base away. The chain joins TRBV6-2 or TRBV6-3 to TRBJ1-1; 9 nucleotides align to TRBD1. This CDR3 region has 13 residues. Germline CDR1 and CDR2: MNHEY and SVGEGT. V was clipped by 10 bases and J by 10 bases; unmatched bases: 13. For the CDR3, the DNA is TGTGCCAACAGAATACAGGGGGCAAGGGGAGCTTTCTTT. Amino acid sequence: CANRIQGARGAFF.

Regarding this clonotype: A much larger clone differs by one base, so this may be a read error. This chain joins TRBV29-1 and TRBJ1-2; tentatively, D is TRBD1 (6 bases). The CDR3 extends over 14 amino acids. Germline values: CDR1 SQVTM, CDR2 ANQGSEA. The germline V and J ends were trimmed by 5 bases and 2 bases, with 15 bases remaining between them. DNA for the CDR3: TGCAGCGTTATCGTAGGGGGAAAAAACTATGGCTACACCTTC. Protein sequence: CSVIVGGKNYGYTF.

This clonotype was detected only once. This sequence joins TRBV12-3 or TRBV12-4 and TRBJ2-3; TRBD1 or TRBD2 may be the D gene (5 bases each). The ends were cut back, 4 bases at V and 2 bases at J, with 13 bases in the middle. The CDR3 loop spans 15 amino acids. The CDR3 DNA reads as TGTGCCAGCAGTTCTACGAGCGGACACACAGATACGCAGTATTTT. Protein sequence: CASSSTSGHTDTQYF.

J is TRBJ2-7 and V is TRBV30; 8 bases match TRBD1. Trimming at V came to 3 bases and at J to 6 bases, leaving 7 bases not matched to a gene. Per the germline V gene, CDR1 is GTSNPN and CDR2 is SVGIG (reference sequence). The CDR3 consists of 13 residues. The CDR3 loop reads CAWSVTGVGEQYF. The CDR3 coding sequence is TGTGCCTGGAGCGTGACAGGGGTTGGCGAGCAGTACTTC.